The rows below give T cell receptor beta chains drawn from one sample of a study of T cells in Graves' hyperthyroidism and ophthalmopathy. TCRdb called the multiplex PCR reads again in MiXCR, with one record for every CDR3 protein. The profile shows 410,000 or so distinct CDR3 sequences, 14% to 15% of them singletons. Sequencing input: blood. Source of these receptors: a man aged 18 to 29 with Graves' ophthalmopathy. The CDR3 runs from the conserved cysteine through the conserved F or W. D genes are given only for firm matches. For some rows the clone size is stated as once, few or many, or as a class when expanded; others skip it.

d_call: TRBD1
j_call: TRBJ2-7
v_call: TRBV15
clone_size: few
cdr3_aa: CATGRDRVEQYF
cdr3_nt: TGTGCCACCGGTCGGGACAGGGTCGAGCAGTACTTC

d_call: TRBD1
j_call: TRBJ2-7
v_call: TRBV15
clone_size: .
cdr3_aa: CATSREKGQGENEQYF
cdr3_nt: TGTGCCACCAGCAGAGAGAAAGGACAGGGCGAGAACGAGCAGTACTTC

d_call: TRBD1
j_call: TRBJ2-7
v_call: TRBV5-1
clone_size: many
cdr3_aa: CASSLDPGGFYEQYF
cdr3_nt: TGCGCCAGCAGCTTGGACCCAGGGGGTTTCTACGAGCAGTACTTC

d_call: .
j_call: TRBJ2-3
v_call: TRBV4-1
clone_size: many
cdr3_aa: CASSRVGESTDTQYF
cdr3_nt: TGCGCCAGCAGCCGAGTCGGGGAGAGCACAGATACGCAGTATTTT

d_call: TRBD1
j_call: TRBJ2-5
v_call: TRBV6-1
clone_size: .
cdr3_aa: CASREGTEETQYF
cdr3_nt: TGTGCCAGCAGGGAAGGGACAGAAGAGACCCAGTACTTC

d_call: .
j_call: TRBJ1-2
v_call: TRBV2
clone_size: many
cdr3_aa: CASSERGPIYGYTF
cdr3_nt: TGTGCCAGCAGTGAGAGGGGCCCGATCTATGGCTACACCTTC

d_call: .
j_call: TRBJ2-3
v_call: TRBV11-2
clone_size: many
cdr3_aa: CASSSGTDTQYF
cdr3_nt: TGTGCCAGCAGCTCGGGCACAGATACGCAGTATTTT

d_call: .
j_call: TRBJ1-2
v_call: TRBV29-1
clone_size: many
cdr3_aa: CSVETGDNYGYTF
cdr3_nt: TGCAGCGTTGAAACGGGGGATAACTATGGCTACACCTTC

d_call: .
j_call: TRBJ1-2
v_call: TRBV3-1
clone_size: many
cdr3_aa: CASSQDRDGTYYGYTF
cdr3_nt: TGTGCCAGCAGCCAAGATCGAGACGGAACCTACTATGGCTACACCTTC

d_call: .
j_call: TRBJ2-5
v_call: TRBV27
clone_size: many
cdr3_aa: CASHHQGGETQYF
cdr3_nt: TGTGCGTCCCATCACCAGGGCGGGGAGACCCAGTACTTC

d_call: TRBD1
j_call: TRBJ1-3
v_call: TRBV24-1
clone_size: many
cdr3_aa: CATSDPGTGTGNTIYF
cdr3_nt: TGTGCCACCAGTGATCCCGGGACAGGGACTGGAAACACCATATATTTT

d_call: TRBD1
j_call: TRBJ2-1
v_call: TRBV11-1
clone_size: many
cdr3_aa: CASSDRWDRGDNEQFF
cdr3_nt: TGTGCCAGCAGCGACCGGTGGGACAGGGGGGACAATGAGCAGTTCTTC